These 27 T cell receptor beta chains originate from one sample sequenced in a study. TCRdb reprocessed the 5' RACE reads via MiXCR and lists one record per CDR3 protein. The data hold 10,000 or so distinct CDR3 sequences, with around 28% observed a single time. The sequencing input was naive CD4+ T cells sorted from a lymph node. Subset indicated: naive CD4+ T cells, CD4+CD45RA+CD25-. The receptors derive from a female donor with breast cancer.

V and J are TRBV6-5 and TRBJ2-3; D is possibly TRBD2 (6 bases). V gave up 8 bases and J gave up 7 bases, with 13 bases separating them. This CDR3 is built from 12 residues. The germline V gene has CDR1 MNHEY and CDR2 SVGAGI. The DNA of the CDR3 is TGTGCCAGCCTAAGTAGCGGAAATACGCAGTATTTT. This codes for CASLSSGNTQYF.

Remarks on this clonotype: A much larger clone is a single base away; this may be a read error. As DNA, the CDR3 is TGTGCCAGCAGCCTCCCTGGCAGCCGCGACGAGCAGTACTTC. It codes for CASSLPGSRDEQYF. This sequence joins TRBV28 and TRBJ2-7; D is ambiguous. This CDR3 is 14 amino acids long. Between the trimmed V and J ends, which lost 6 bases and 5 bases, there was a span of 17 bases. Per the germline V gene, CDR1 is MDHEN and CDR2 is SYDVKM.

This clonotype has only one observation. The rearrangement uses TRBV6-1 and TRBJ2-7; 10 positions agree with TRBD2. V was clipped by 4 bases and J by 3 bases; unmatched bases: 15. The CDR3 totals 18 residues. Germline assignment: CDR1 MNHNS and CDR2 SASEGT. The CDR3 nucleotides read TGTGCCAGCAGTGGAACCAAAAGTTTAGCGGGGGGAGACTACGAGCAGTACTTC. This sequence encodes CASSGTKSLAGGDYEQYF.

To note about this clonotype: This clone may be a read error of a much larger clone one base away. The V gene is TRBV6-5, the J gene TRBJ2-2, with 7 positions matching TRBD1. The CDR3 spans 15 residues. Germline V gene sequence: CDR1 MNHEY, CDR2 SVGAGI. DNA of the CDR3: TGTGCCAGCAGTTATTCTAACAGGGGCACCGGGGAGCTGGTTTTT. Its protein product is CASSYSNRGTGELVF.

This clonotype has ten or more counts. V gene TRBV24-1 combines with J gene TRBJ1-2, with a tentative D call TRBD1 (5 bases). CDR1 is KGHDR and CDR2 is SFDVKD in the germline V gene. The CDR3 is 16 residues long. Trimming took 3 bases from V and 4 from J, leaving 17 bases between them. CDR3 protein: CATSDPTPGRGYGYTF. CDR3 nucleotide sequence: TGTGCCACCAGTGATCCCACCCCGGGACGCGGCTATGGCTACACCTTC.

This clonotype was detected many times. The CDR3 nucleotides are TGTGCCAGCAGCTTGGGGGCTAGCTTTGAGCAGTTCTTC. This translates into CASSLGASFEQFF. The chain links TRBV5-6 to TRBJ2-1; perhaps TRBD2 as D (5 bases). The V end lost 0 bases, the J end lost 9 bases, and 10 bases lay between the germline ends. The germline CDR1 and CDR2 sequences are SGHDT and YYEEEE. The CDR3 spans 13 residues.

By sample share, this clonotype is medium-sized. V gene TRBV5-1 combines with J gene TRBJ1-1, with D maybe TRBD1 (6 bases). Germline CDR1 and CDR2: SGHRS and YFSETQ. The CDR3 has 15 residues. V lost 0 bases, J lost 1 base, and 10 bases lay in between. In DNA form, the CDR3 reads TGCGCCAGCAGCTTGGTGACGACAGGGAACACTGAAGCTTTCTTT. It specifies CASSLVTTGNTEAFF.

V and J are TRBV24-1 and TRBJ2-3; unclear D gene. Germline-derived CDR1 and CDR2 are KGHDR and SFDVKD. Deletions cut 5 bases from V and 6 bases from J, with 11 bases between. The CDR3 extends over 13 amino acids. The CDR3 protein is CATSVPTLDTQYF. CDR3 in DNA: TGTGCCACCAGTGTACCGACCTTGGATACGCAGTATTTT.

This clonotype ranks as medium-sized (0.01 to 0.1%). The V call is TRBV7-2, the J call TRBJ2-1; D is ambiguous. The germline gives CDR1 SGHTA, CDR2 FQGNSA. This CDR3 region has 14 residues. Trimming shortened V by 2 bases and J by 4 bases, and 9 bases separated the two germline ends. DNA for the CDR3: TGTGCCAGCAGCTTAAGGGCAGCATACAATGAGCAGTTCTTC. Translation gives CASSLRAAYNEQFF.

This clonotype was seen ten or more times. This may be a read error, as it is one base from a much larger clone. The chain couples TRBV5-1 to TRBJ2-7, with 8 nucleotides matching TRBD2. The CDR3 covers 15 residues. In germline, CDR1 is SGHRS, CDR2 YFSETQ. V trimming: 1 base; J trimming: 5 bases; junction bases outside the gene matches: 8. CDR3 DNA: TGCGCCAGCAGCTTGCCCAGCGGGGGTGAAGACGAGCAGTACTTC. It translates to CASSLPSGGEDEQYF.

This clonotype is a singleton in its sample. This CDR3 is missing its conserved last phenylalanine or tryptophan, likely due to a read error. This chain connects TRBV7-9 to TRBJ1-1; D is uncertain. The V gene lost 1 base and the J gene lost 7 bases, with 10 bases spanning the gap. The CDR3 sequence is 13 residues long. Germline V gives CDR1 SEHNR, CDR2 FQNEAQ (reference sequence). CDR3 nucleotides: TGTGCCAGCAGCTTAGGCTGGGCGGGTGAAGCTTTCATT. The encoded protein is CASSLGWAGEAFI.

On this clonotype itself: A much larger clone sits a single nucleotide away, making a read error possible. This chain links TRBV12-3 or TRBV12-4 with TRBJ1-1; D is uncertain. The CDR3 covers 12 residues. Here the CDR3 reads CASSSRSSRALF. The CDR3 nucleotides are TGTGCCAGCAGTTCTCGATCCAGCCGGGCTCTCTTT.

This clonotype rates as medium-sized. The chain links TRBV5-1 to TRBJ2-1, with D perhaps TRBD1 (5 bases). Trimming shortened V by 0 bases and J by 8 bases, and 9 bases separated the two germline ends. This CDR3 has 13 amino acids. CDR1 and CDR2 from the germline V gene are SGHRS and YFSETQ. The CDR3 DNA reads TGCGCCAGCAGCTTGGACAGGTTCGATGAGCAGTTCTTC. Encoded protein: CASSLDRFDEQFF.

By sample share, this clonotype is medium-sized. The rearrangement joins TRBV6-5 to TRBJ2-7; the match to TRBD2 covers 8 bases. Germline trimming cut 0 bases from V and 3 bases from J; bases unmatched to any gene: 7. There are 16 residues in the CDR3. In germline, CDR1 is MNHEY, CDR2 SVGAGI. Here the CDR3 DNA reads TGTGCCAGCAGTTACTCGAGTAGCGGGGAAATCTACGAGCAGTACTTC. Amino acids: CASSYSSSGEIYEQYF.

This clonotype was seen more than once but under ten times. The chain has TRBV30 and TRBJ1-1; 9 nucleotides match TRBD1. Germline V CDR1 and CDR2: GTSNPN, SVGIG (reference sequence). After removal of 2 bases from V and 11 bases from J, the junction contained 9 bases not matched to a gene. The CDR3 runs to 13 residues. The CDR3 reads CAWSRAGTGQAFF. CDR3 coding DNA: TGTGCCTGGAGTAGGGCCGGGACAGGGCAGGCTTTCTTT.

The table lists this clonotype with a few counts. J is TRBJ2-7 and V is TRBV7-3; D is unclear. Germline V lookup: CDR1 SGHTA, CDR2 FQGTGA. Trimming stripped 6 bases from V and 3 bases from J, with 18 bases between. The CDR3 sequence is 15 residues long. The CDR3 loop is CASSRTSGRHYEQYF. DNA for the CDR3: TGTGCCAGCAGTCGAACTTCGGGCCGCCACTACGAGCAGTACTTC. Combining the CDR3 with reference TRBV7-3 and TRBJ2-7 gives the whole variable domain GAGVSQTPSNKVTEKGKYVELRCDPISGHTALYWYRQSLGQGPEFLIYFQGTGAADDSGLPNDRFFAVRPEGSVSTLKIQRTERGDSAVYLCASSRTSGRHYEQYFGPGTRLTVT.

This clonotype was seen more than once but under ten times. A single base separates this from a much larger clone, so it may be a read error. The CDR3 here is CSGRGFKVTQYF. The CDR3 nucleotides read TGCAGCGGAAGGGGTTTTAAAGTGACCCAGTACTTC. V and J are TRBV29-1 and TRBJ2-5; maybe TRBD1 (5 bases). The CDR3 has 12 amino acids. CDR1 SQVTM and CDR2 ANQGSEA come from the germline V gene. V was clipped by 7 bases and J by 7 bases, with 16 bases between them.

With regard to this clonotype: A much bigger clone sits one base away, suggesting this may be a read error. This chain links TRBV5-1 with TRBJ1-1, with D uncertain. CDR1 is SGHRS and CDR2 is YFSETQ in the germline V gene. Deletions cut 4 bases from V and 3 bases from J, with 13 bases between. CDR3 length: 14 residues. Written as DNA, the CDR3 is TGCGCCAGCAGCGTGGAGCCGGAGGACACTGAAGCTTTCTTT. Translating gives CASSVEPEDTEAFF.

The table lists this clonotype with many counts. CDR3 bases: TGTGCCAGCAGCGACAAGACAGGGGGTGGATATGGCTACACCTTC. Its translation: CASSDKTGGGYGYTF. The V and J genes are TRBV9 and TRBJ1-2, with 9 bases lining up with TRBD1. The length of the CDR3 is 15 residues. Trimming took 3 bases from V and 5 from J; bases not matched to a gene: 8. Germline CDR1 SGDLS, CDR2 YYNGEE.

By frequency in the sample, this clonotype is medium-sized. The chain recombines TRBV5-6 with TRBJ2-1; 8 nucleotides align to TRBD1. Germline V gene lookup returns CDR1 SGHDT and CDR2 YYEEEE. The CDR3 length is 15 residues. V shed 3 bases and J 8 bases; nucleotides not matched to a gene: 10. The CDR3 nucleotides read TGTGCCAGCAGCTCGATCAGGGGGCCTGACGATGAGCAGTTCTTC. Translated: CASSSIRGPDDEQFF.

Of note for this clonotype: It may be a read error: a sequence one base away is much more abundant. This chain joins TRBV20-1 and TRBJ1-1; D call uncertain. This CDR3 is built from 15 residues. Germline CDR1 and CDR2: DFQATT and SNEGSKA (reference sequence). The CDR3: CSASIDEHLNAEAFF. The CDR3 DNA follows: TGCAGTGCTAGTATTGACGAGCATCTGAACGCTGAAGCTTTCTTT.

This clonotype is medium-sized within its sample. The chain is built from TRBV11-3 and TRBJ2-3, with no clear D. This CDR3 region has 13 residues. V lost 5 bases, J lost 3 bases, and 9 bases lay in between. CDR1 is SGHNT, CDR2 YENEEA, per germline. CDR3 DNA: TGTGCCAGCAGCCCCCTGGGAACAGATACGCAGTATTTT. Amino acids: CASSPLGTDTQYF.

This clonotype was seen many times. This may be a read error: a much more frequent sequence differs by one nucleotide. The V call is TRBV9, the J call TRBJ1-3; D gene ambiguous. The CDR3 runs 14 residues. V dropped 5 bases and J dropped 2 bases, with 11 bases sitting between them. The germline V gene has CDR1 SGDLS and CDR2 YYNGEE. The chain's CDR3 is CASSVGNAGNTIYF. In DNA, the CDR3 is TGTGCCAGCAGTGTGGGAAACGCTGGAAACACCATATATTTT.

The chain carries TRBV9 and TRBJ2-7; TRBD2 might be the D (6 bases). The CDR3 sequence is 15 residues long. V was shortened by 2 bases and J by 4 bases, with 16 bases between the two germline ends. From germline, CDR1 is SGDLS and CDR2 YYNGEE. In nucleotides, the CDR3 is TGTGCCAGCAGCGTGGGACTCCAGGGAGTATACGAGCAGTACTTC. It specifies CASSVGLQGVYEQYF.

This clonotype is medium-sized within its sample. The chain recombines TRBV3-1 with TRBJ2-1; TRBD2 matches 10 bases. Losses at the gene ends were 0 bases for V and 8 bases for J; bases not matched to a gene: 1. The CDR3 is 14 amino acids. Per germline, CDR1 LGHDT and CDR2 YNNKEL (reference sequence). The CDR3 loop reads CASSQEAGGHEQFF. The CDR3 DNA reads TGTGCCAGCAGCCAAGAAGCGGGAGGGCATGAGCAGTTCTTC.

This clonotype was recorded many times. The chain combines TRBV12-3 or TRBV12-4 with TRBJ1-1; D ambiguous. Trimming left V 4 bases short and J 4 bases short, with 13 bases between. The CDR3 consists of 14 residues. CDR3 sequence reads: CASSSGYLGTEAFF. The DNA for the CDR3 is TGTGCCAGCAGTTCCGGGTACCTAGGCACTGAAGCTTTCTTT.

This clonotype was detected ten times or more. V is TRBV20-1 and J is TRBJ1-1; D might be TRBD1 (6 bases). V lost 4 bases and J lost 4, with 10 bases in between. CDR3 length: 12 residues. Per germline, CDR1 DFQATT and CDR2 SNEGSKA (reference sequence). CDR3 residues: CSANRASTEAFF. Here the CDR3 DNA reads TGCAGTGCTAACAGGGCGAGCACTGAAGCTTTCTTT.